The 21 T cell receptor beta chains given below trace back to one sample, sequenced in a study of OX40 agonist ivuxolimab in advanced cancers. The protocol used for the library was the immunoSEQ multiplex PCR assay. TCRdb took this table from immuneACCESS and kept in-frame rearrangements with V and J called. Such tables lack part of the clones; where checked against another copy, unresolved V genes explain under half of the gap, and the rest is unexplained. The sample table contains about 69,000 clones; only one count was recorded for more than 70% of them. In total, the top ten clones hold under 2.5% of the sample. This sample comprised CD4+ or CD8+ T cells sorted from blood, obtained in a trial of the OX40 agonist ivuxolimab. Source of these receptors: an adult with an advanced solid tumor such as melanoma, head and neck, liver or kidney cancer.

CDR3 DNA sequence: TGTGCCAGCTCACCATCGGCAGGGGGCCCGACATTATATGGCTACACCTTC. This translates into CASSPSAGGPTLYGYTF. This chain joins TRBV18 and TRBJ1-2; 8 bases are a match to TRBD1. The J segment lost 5 bases and the V segment lost 2 bases, leaving 13 bases of the junction unmatched. The CDR3 runs to 17 residues. In germline, CDR1 is KGHSH, CDR2 LQKENI.

The chain couples TRBV5-1 to TRBJ1-1; D remains unclear. V was trimmed by 4 bases and J by 4 bases, leaving 17 bases between them. There are 15 residues in the CDR3. Germline lookup yields CDR1 SGHRS and CDR2 YFSETQ. This chain's CDR3 is CASSKDVGVGTEAFF. The CDR3 nucleotides read TGCGCCAGCAGCAAGGACGTCGGGGTTGGCACTGAAGCTTTCTTT.

The chain has TRBV6-6 and TRBJ1-1, with unresolved D. Germline values: CDR1 MNHNY, CDR2 SVGAGI (reference sequence). V lost 6 bases, J lost 7 bases, and 12 bases lay in between. CDR3 length: 12 residues. CDR3 sequence reads: CASSPTRLEAFF. As DNA, the CDR3 is TGTGCCAGCAGCCCAACAAGGCTTGAAGCTTTCTTT.

This clone was picked up a small number of times. The chain carries TRBV2 and TRBJ2-5; TRBD2 might be the D (6 bases). This CDR3 spans 14 amino acids. CDR1 and CDR2 from the germline V gene are SNHLY and FYNNEI. Trimming took 7 bases from V and 3 from J, leaving 15 bases between them. Here the CDR3 reads CASKRAGRKETQYF. The DNA for the CDR3 is TGTGCCAGCAAGAGGGCGGGGAGGAAAGAGACCCAGTACTTC.

This chain links TRBV2 with TRBJ2-3; D possibly corresponds to TRBD1 (6 bases). Trimming took off 5 bases at V and 0 bases at J, with 15 bases between the two ends. CDR1 is SNHLY, CDR2 FYNNEI, per germline. CDR3 length: 16 residues. The CDR3 region has the DNA TGTGCCAGCAGTCAGGGGCCCCCGGGAAGCACAGATACGCAGTATTTT. This translates into CASSQGPPGSTDTQYF.

This chain joins TRBV7-3 and TRBJ1-1; TRBD1 is a possible D gene (5 bases). Between the trimmed V and J ends, which lost 1 base and 10 bases, there was a span of 13 bases. The CDR3 loop spans 13 amino acids. The germline gives CDR1 SGHTA, CDR2 FQGTGA. CDR3 sequence (DNA): TGTGCCAGCAGCTTAATGCCGGCCGGGGGAGCTTTCTTT. The encoded protein is CASSLMPAGGAFF.

The table lists this clone with a few counts. Written as DNA, the CDR3 is TGTGCCAGCAGCAGGGACGGTGCAACTAATGAAAAACTGTTTTTT. This sequence encodes CASSRDGATNEKLFF. This chain uses TRBV6-5 with TRBJ1-4; weak D call: TRBD1 (5 bases). Germline V gene lookup returns CDR1 MNHEY and CDR2 SVGAGI. Trimming removed 6 bases at V and 0 bases at J, with 11 bases between. The CDR3 contains 15 residues.

This sequence joins TRBV29-1 and TRBJ2-3, with a possible D match to TRBD2 (6 bases). There are 15 residues in the CDR3. Germline values: CDR1 SQVTM, CDR2 ANQGSEA. V was cut by 4 bases and J by 3 bases, with 17 bases left in between. For the CDR3, the DNA is TGCAGCGTTGGGCCCCCCGGGAGAAGGACAGATACGCAGTATTTT. This gives the protein CSVGPPGRRTDTQYF.

This chain's CDR3 is CASSEARGNTIYF. CDR3 bases: TGTGCCAGCAGTGAGGCCAGGGGAAACACCATATATTTT. This chain joins TRBV6-1 and TRBJ1-3, with no clear D. Germline V CDR1 and CDR2: MNHNS, SASEGT. This CDR3 has 13 residues. V was pared by 3 bases and J by 4 bases, with 7 bases between.

V and J are TRBV6-5 and TRBJ1-4, with 7 nucleotides matching TRBD1. This CDR3 is 15 amino acids long. CDR1 is MNHEY and CDR2 is SVGAGI in the germline V gene. Germline trimming cut 4 bases from V and 7 bases from J; bases unmatched to any gene: 9. CDR3 DNA sequence: TGTGCCAGCAGTTCTGACAGGGCAGGGGTTGAAAAACTGTTTTTT. It codes for CASSSDRAGVEKLFF.

The chain combines TRBV5-1 with TRBJ1-3, with 8 bases lining up with TRBD1. The CDR3 loop spans 16 amino acids. Germline values: CDR1 SGHRS, CDR2 YFSETQ. Trimming removed 0 bases from V and 7 bases from J; junction bases left unmatched: 9. The CDR3 is CASSLAPGQGVNTIYF. CDR3 DNA sequence: TGCGCCAGCAGCTTGGCACCCGGACAGGGTGTGAACACCATATATTTT.

This clone was detected only a few times. The rearrangement uses TRBV7-2 and TRBJ1-2, with D unclear. This CDR3 comprises 14 residues. Germline-derived CDR1 and CDR2 are SGHTA and FQGNSA. V was trimmed by 5 bases and J by 2 bases, leaving 12 bases between them. In DNA form, the CDR3 reads TGTGCCAGCAGCCGCGGAGGAGGGAACTATGGCTACACCTTC. It encodes CASSRGGGNYGYTF.

The rearrangement joins TRBV6-1 to TRBJ1-2; D not certain. With 1 base removed from V and 4 bases from J, the gap between germline ends came to 16 bases. The germline CDR1 and CDR2 sequences are MNHNS and SASEGT. CDR3 length: 16 amino acids. CDR3 sequence reads: CASSEERGRTPYGYTF. CDR3 coding DNA: TGTGCCAGCAGTGAAGAGAGAGGACGGACTCCCTATGGCTACACCTTC.

The chain has TRBV28 and TRBJ2-5; D may be TRBD1 (5 bases). V lost 3 bases, J lost 5 bases, and 19 bases lay in between. The CDR3 runs 16 residues. Germline-derived CDR1 and CDR2 are MDHEN and SYDVKM. The CDR3 DNA follows: TGTGCCAGCAGTTTCTGGCAGGATGGGGCTATGGAGACCCAGTACTTC. Protein sequence: CASSFWQDGAMETQYF.

The chain is built from TRBV30 and TRBJ2-3, with TRBD2 matching 15 bases. From germline, CDR1 is GTSNPN and CDR2 SVGIG (reference sequence). V lost 1 base to trimming and J lost 9 bases; unmatched junction nucleotides: 5. The CDR3 has 15 residues. The CDR3 DNA is TGTGCCTGGAGTGGAGGACTAGCGGGGGGGTCGACGCAGTATTTT. Its protein product is CAWSGGLAGGSTQYF.

This clone came up a few times. The chain recombines TRBV11-2 with TRBJ2-7; D perhaps matches TRBD1 (5 bases). This CDR3 has 16 residues. Germline V gives CDR1 SGHAT, CDR2 FQNNGV. V lost 5 bases and J lost 5, with 22 bases in between. The CDR3 protein is CASSLRRAGKGNEQYF. The CDR3 DNA sequence: TGTGCCAGCAGCCTCCGCCGGGCAGGGAAAGGAAACGAGCAGTACTTC.

The chain combines TRBV5-1 with TRBJ2-2; 9 nucleotides match TRBD2. CDR1 is SGHRS and CDR2 is YFSETQ in the germline V gene. V dropped 3 bases and J dropped 6; count of bases not matched to a gene: 6. This CDR3 has 15 residues. The DNA of the CDR3 is TGCGCCAGCAGCTGGGGTAGCGGGGGAGCCGGGGAGCTGTTTTTT. Translation gives CASSWGSGGAGELFF.

V gene TRBV30 combines with J gene TRBJ1-3; D ambiguous. The CDR3 extends over 15 amino acids. V shed 2 bases and J shed 0 bases, with 11 bases lying between them. Per the germline V gene, CDR1 is GTSNPN and CDR2 is SVGIG (reference sequence). Here the CDR3 DNA reads TGTGCCTGGAGTACCCAAGGGCCCTCTGGAAACACCATATATTTT. Its protein is CAWSTQGPSGNTIYF.

This clone was picked up one time. This chain joins TRBV27 and TRBJ2-6; perhaps TRBD2 as D (5 bases). Germline V gene data show CDR1 as MNHEY and CDR2 as SMNVEV (reference sequence). The CDR3 consists of 17 residues. Trimming left V 3 bases short and J 4 bases short, with 16 bases between. The CDR3 bases are TGTGCCAGCAGTTTGGTCAGTTATTCGGGGGGGGCCAACGTCCTGACTTTC. As protein: CASSLVSYSGGANVLTF.

The rearrangement links TRBV6-1 to TRBJ1-4; 8 bases are shared with TRBD1. V lost 6 bases to trimming and J lost 8 bases; unmatched junction nucleotides: 8. Germline V lookup: CDR1 MNHNS, CDR2 SASEGT. The CDR3 is 14 amino acids. In nucleotides, the CDR3 is TGTGCCAGCAGGACGACAGGGGATGGAGAAAAACTGTTTTTT. Its protein product is CASRTTGDGEKLFF.

The gene calls are TRBV5-4 and TRBJ2-7, with unresolved D. V lost 1 base and J 2 bases, leaving 4 bases between the germline ends. This CDR3 region has 12 residues. The germline V gene has CDR1 SGHNT and CDR2 YYREEE (reference sequence). CDR3 loop: CASSLSPYEQYF. CDR3 DNA: TGTGCCAGCAGCTTGTCTCCCTACGAGCAGTACTTC.